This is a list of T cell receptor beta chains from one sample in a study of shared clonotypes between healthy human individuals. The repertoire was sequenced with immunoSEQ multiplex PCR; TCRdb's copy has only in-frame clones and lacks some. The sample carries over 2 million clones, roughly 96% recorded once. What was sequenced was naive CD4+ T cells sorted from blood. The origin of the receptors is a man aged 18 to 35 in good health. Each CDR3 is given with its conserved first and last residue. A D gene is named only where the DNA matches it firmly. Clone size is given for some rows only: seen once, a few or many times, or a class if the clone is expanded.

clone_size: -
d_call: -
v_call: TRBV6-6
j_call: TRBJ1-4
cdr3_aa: CASSYSRREKLFF
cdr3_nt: TGTGCCAGCAGTTACTCGCGTAGGGAAAAACTGTTTTTT

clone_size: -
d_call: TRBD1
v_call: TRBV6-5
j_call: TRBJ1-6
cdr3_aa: CASNRDSNINSPLHF
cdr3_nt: TGTGCCAGCAACCGGGACAGCAACATAAATTCACCCCTCCACTTT

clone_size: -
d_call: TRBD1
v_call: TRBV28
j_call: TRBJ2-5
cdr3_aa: CASSVPGGAETQYF
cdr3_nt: TGTGCCAGCAGTGTGCCAGGGGGCGCAGAGACCCAGTACTTC

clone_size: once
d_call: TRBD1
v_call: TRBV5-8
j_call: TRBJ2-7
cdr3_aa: CASSSPPGQGDYEQYF
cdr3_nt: TGTGCCAGCAGCTCACCGCCGGGACAGGGAGACTACGAGCAGTACTTC

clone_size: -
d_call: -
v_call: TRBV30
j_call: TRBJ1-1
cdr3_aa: CAWSVGYNTEAFF
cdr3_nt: TGTGCCTGGAGTGTAGGATATAACACTGAAGCTTTCTTT

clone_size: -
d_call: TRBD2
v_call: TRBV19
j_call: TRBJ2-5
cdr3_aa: CASSSLAGALQETQYF
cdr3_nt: TGTGCCAGTAGTTCCCTAGCGGGGGCCTTGCAAGAGACCCAGTACTTC

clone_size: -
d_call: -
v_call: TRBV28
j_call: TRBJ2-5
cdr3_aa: CASIRAGPILAQYF
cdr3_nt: TGTGCCAGCATCAGGGCAGGGCCCATCTTGGCCCAGTACTTC

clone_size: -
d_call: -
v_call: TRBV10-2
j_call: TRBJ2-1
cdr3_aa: CASLIQDTYNEQFF
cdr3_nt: TGCGCCAGCCTCATTCAGGACACCTACAATGAGCAGTTCTTC

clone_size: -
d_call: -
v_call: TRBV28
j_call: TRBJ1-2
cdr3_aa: CASSLKAGQTYTF
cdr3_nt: TGTGCCAGCAGTTTAAAGGCCGGGCAGACCTACACCTTC

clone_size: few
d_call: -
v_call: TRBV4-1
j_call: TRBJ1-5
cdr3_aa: CASSQDPQSNQPQHF
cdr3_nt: TGCGCCAGCAGCCAAGATCCACAGAGCAATCAGCCCCAGCATTTT